This T cell receptor beta chain came from a study of OX40 agonist ivuxolimab in advanced cancers. The data were produced by immunoSEQ multiplex PCR, yet TCRdb's version contains in-frame clones alone and is incomplete. The repertoire consists of about 27,000 clones, with 85% to 90% occurring once and the leading ten covering less than 25%. This CDR3 has 15 residues. CDR1 is MNHNS, CDR2 SASEGT, per germline. The V and J ends lost 1 base and 4 bases, in that order; junction bases with no gene match: 4. The clonotype was recovered from an adult with an advanced solid tumor such as melanoma, head and neck, liver or kidney cancer. The sequencing here drew on CD4+ or CD8+ T cells sorted from blood, taken in a trial of the OX40 agonist ivuxolimab. The J gene is TRBJ2-3, the V gene TRBV6-1; 8 bases map to TRBD1. This CDR3 is CASSEGRTGSDTQYF. CDR3 nucleotides: TGTGCCAGCAGTGAAGGAAGGACAGGGTCAGATACGCAGTATTTT.